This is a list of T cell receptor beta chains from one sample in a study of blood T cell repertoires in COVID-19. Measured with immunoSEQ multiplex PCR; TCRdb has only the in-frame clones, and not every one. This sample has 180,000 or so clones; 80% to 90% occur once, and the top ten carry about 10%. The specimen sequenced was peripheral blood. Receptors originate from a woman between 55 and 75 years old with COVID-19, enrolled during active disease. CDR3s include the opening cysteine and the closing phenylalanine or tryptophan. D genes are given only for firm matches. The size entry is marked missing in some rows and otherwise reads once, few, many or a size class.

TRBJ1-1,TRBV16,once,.,CASSQSARMNTEAFF,TGTGCCAGCAGCCAATCGGCACGCATGAACACTGAAGCTTTCTTT
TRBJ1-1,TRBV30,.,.,CAWSVGGPEAFF,TGTGCCTGGAGTGTCGGGGGACCTGAAGCTTTCTTT
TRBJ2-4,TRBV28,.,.,CASSFGSGNIQYF,TGTGCCAGCAGTTTTGGGAGCGGAAACATTCAGTACTTC
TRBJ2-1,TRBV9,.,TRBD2,CASSAGGDWNEQFF,TGTGCCAGCAGCGCGGGAGGAGATTGGAATGAGCAGTTCTTC
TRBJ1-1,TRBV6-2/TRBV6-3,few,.,CASSYRARGNTEAFF,TGTGCCAGCAGTTACAGGGCACGGGGGAACACTGAAGCTTTCTTT
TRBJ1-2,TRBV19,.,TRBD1,CASSQPGQTLYGYTF,TGTGCCAGTAGCCAACCGGGACAGACCCTCTATGGCTACACCTTC
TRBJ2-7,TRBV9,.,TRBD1,CASSDSPGQGAYEQYF,TGTGCCAGCAGCGATTCCCCGGGACAGGGCGCATACGAGCAGTACTTC
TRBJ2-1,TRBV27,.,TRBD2,CASRESGRWDNEQFF,TGTGCCAGCAGAGAGAGCGGGAGGTGGGACAATGAGCAGTTCTTC
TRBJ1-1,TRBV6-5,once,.,CASSRDNLEAFF,TGTGCCAGCAGCCGCGACAACCTTGAAGCTTTCTTT
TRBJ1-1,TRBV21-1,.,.,CASSKQGGDTEAFF,TGTGCCAGCAGCAAACAGGGAGGGGACACTGAAGCTTTCTTT
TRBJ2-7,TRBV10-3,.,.,CAIMQGGSYEQYF,TGTGCCATCATGCAGGGGGGCTCCTACGAGCAGTACTTC
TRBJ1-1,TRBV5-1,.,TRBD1,CASSQGTAWNTEAFF,TGCGCCAGCAGCCAAGGGACAGCCTGGAACACTGAAGCTTTCTTT
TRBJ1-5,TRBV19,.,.,CASSMGRGRSNQPQHF,TGTGCCAGTAGTATGGGGAGGGGAAGAAGCAATCAGCCCCAGCATTTT
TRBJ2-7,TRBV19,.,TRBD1,CASSPGTGTYEQYF,TGTGCCAGTTCCCCCGGGACAGGGACCTACGAGCAGTACTTC
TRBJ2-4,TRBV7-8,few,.,CASSLVRPGALAKNIQYF,TGTGCCAGCAGCTTAGTTCGGCCAGGGGCCTTAGCCAAAAACATTCAGTACTTC
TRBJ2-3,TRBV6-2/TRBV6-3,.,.,CASSDSTTSTDTQYF,TGTGCCAGCAGTGACAGCACCACGAGCACAGATACGCAGTATTTT
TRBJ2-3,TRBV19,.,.,CASRPQGITDTQYF,TGTGCCAGTAGACCGCAGGGTATCACAGATACGCAGTATTTT
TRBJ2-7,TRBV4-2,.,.,CASSSGDEQYF,TGTGCCAGCAGCTCAGGGGACGAGCAGTACTTC
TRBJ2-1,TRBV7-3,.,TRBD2,CASSRRGSGMSSYNEQFF,TGTGCCAGCAGCCGACGGGGGAGCGGGATGAGCTCCTACAATGAGCAGTTCTTC
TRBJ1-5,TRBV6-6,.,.,CASRLQGYGNQPQHF,TGTGCCAGCAGACTTCAGGGGTATGGCAATCAGCCCCAGCATTTT
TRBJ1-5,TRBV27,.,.,CASSLRDPNQPQHF,TGTGCCAGCAGTTTACGGGATCCCAATCAGCCCCAGCATTTT
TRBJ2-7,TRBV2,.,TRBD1,CASRGDRPNEQYF,TGTGCCAGCAGGGGGGACAGGCCCAACGAGCAGTACTTC
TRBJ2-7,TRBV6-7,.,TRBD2,CASSYLGAPGAGGPCEQYF,TGTGCCAGCAGTTATCTCGGGGCCCCCGGAGCGGGAGGGCCTTGCGAGCAGTACTTC